This T cell receptor (beta chain) was sequenced in a study of control samples from healthy donors and cancer patients. The CDR3 length is 15 residues. J gave up 5 bases and V 6 bases, and 12 bases lay outside the gene matches. In germline, CDR1 is ENHRY, CDR2 SYGVKD. Data came from immunoSEQ multiplex PCR; TCRdb stores just in-frame clones and leaves some out. Counted here are some 65,000 clones, around four fifths occurring once; the ten biggest clones make up roughly 3.1%. The chain is built from TRBV10-3 and TRBJ1-2; 7 nucleotides match TRBD1. The source of this sequence is a woman between 45 and 60 years old with lung cancer. Sequencing input: PBMCs. The CDR3 here is CAIRGSEGARYGYTF. The CDR3 region has the DNA TGTGCCATCAGGGGTAGTGAGGGGGCGCGATATGGCTACACCTTC.